The 11 T cell receptor beta chains given below trace back to one sample, sequenced in a study of blood T cells in healthy people across ages. A second roughly 6 to 11 cycle PCR used barcoded and J-beta primers. Each CDR3 protein gets one entry after TCRdb re-called the 5' RACE reads with MiXCR. The data contain about 730,000 distinct CDR3 sequences, approximately 39% of them singletons. Sample: blood. These receptors all come from a woman aged 60-75 years in good health.

This chain uses TRBV12-3 or TRBV12-4 with TRBJ2-5; 9 bases fit TRBD2. V dropped 6 bases and J dropped 0; count of bases not matched to a gene: 8. There are 16 residues in the CDR3. The CDR3 nucleotides are TGTGCCAGCAGGCGGGGGGGCCATGTGTACCAAGAGACCCAGTACTTC. Protein sequence: CASRRGGHVYQETQYF.

Only a few counts were recorded for this clonotype. V and J are TRBV12-3 or TRBV12-4 and TRBJ2-7, with TRBD2 matching 8 bases. This CDR3 contains 13 residues. The junction had 8 bases not matched to a gene; V was cut back by 8 bases and J by 5 bases. CDR3 residues: CASGRLANHEQYF. The CDR3 DNA sequence: TGTGCCAGCGGCCGACTAGCGAACCACGAGCAGTACTTC.

This clonotype was seen more than once but under ten times. The V gene is TRBV28, the J gene TRBJ1-5; TRBD1 aligns across 7 bases. Germline V lookup: CDR1 MDHEN, CDR2 SYDVKM. The ends lost 7 bases at V and 7 bases at J; junction bases unmatched: 13. CDR3 length: 15 amino acids. CDR3 amino acids: CASIQGGTVAQPQHF. CDR3 bases: TGTGCCAGCATCCAAGGGGGGACAGTGGCGCAGCCCCAGCATTTT.

There are many counts of this clonotype. The chain links TRBV20-1 to TRBJ2-3; D gene ambiguous. Trimming removed 3 bases at V and 0 bases at J, with 10 bases between. Per the germline V gene, CDR1 is DFQATT and CDR2 is SNEGSKA (reference sequence). There are 14 residues in the CDR3. The CDR3 spells CSASWPPSTDTQYF. In nucleotides, the CDR3 is TGCAGTGCTAGCTGGCCACCTAGCACAGATACGCAGTATTTT.

Here the CDR3 reads CASSRDSLNHEQYF. Here the CDR3 DNA reads TGTGCCAGCAGCCGTGACAGCCTAAACCACGAGCAGTACTTC. This sequence joins TRBV7-2 and TRBJ2-7, with D possibly TRBD1 on 5 matching bases. Germline CDR1 SGHTA, CDR2 FQGNSA. V was pared by 5 bases and J by 5 bases, with 16 bases between. The CDR3 spans 14 residues.

This clonotype was observed a few times. A much larger clonotype is one base distant, so this may be a read error. The rearrangement uses TRBV29-1 and TRBJ2-5; D is possibly TRBD1 or TRBD2 (6 bases each). Trimming removed 2 bases from V and 5 bases from J, with 9 bases in between. Germline V gene lookup returns CDR1 SQVTM and CDR2 ANQGSEA. CDR3 length: 12 residues. CDR3 residues: CSVERGRETQYF. The DNA of the CDR3 is TGCAGCGTTGAAAGGGGGAGGGAGACCCAGTACTTC.

This clonotype was recorded many times. This chain joins TRBV7-2 and TRBJ2-1; D may correspond to TRBD1 or TRBD2 (6 bases each). The CDR3 consists of 15 residues. The V end was cut by 5 bases, the J end by 6 bases, with 17 bases between. From germline, CDR1 is SGHTA and CDR2 FQGNSA. The CDR3 is CASSIGGLRANEQFF. In nucleotides, the CDR3 is TGTGCCAGCAGCATCGGGGGCCTCAGGGCCAATGAGCAGTTCTTC.

This sequence joins TRBV11-3 and TRBJ2-4, with TRBD1 as a possible D gene (6 bases). The CDR3 has 14 residues. Germline loops: CDR1 SGHNT, CDR2 YENEEA. Trimming left V 4 bases short and J 13 bases short, with 20 bases between. DNA for the CDR3: TGTGCCAGCAGCTCCGGGACACAAACTACGAAGCAGTACTTC. Amino acid sequence: CASSSGTQTTKQYF.

The V gene is TRBV20-1, the J gene TRBJ2-7; D remains unclear. The CDR3 has 13 amino acids. V was pared by 6 bases and J by 6 bases, with 18 bases between. Germline V gives CDR1 DFQATT, CDR2 SNEGSKA (reference sequence). The CDR3 loop is CSALLGVIREQYF. As DNA, the CDR3 is TGCAGTGCCCTCCTAGGAGTGATACGCGAGCAGTACTTC.

This chain uses TRBV12-3 or TRBV12-4 with TRBJ1-5; D not resolved. V lost 5 bases to trimming and J lost 13 bases, with 18 bases between them. The CDR3 runs to 13 residues. The CDR3 DNA is TGTGCCAGCAGTATGGACGGATCCCTTGTGCAGCATTTT. Its translation is CASSMDGSLVQHF.

V is TRBV5-6 and J is TRBJ1-1; D is ambiguous. Trimming removed 7 bases from V and 4 bases from J, with 14 bases in between. Germline values: CDR1 SGHDT, CDR2 YYEEEE. The CDR3 spans 13 residues. CDR3 in amino acids: CASRFRSGTEAFF. The CDR3, as DNA: TGTGCCAGCCGATTTCGTTCGGGCACTGAAGCTTTCTTT.